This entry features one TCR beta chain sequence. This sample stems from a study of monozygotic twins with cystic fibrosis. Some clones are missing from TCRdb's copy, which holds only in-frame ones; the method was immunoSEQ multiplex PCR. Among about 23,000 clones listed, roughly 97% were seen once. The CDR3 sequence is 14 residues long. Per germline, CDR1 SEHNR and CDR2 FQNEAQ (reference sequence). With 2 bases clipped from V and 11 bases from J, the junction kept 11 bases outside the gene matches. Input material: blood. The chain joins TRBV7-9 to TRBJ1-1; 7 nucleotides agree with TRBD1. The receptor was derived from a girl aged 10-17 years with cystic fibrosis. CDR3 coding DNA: TGTGCCAGCAGCTTAATTATGGACAGGATAGGTGCTTTCTTT. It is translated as CASSLIMDRIGAFF.